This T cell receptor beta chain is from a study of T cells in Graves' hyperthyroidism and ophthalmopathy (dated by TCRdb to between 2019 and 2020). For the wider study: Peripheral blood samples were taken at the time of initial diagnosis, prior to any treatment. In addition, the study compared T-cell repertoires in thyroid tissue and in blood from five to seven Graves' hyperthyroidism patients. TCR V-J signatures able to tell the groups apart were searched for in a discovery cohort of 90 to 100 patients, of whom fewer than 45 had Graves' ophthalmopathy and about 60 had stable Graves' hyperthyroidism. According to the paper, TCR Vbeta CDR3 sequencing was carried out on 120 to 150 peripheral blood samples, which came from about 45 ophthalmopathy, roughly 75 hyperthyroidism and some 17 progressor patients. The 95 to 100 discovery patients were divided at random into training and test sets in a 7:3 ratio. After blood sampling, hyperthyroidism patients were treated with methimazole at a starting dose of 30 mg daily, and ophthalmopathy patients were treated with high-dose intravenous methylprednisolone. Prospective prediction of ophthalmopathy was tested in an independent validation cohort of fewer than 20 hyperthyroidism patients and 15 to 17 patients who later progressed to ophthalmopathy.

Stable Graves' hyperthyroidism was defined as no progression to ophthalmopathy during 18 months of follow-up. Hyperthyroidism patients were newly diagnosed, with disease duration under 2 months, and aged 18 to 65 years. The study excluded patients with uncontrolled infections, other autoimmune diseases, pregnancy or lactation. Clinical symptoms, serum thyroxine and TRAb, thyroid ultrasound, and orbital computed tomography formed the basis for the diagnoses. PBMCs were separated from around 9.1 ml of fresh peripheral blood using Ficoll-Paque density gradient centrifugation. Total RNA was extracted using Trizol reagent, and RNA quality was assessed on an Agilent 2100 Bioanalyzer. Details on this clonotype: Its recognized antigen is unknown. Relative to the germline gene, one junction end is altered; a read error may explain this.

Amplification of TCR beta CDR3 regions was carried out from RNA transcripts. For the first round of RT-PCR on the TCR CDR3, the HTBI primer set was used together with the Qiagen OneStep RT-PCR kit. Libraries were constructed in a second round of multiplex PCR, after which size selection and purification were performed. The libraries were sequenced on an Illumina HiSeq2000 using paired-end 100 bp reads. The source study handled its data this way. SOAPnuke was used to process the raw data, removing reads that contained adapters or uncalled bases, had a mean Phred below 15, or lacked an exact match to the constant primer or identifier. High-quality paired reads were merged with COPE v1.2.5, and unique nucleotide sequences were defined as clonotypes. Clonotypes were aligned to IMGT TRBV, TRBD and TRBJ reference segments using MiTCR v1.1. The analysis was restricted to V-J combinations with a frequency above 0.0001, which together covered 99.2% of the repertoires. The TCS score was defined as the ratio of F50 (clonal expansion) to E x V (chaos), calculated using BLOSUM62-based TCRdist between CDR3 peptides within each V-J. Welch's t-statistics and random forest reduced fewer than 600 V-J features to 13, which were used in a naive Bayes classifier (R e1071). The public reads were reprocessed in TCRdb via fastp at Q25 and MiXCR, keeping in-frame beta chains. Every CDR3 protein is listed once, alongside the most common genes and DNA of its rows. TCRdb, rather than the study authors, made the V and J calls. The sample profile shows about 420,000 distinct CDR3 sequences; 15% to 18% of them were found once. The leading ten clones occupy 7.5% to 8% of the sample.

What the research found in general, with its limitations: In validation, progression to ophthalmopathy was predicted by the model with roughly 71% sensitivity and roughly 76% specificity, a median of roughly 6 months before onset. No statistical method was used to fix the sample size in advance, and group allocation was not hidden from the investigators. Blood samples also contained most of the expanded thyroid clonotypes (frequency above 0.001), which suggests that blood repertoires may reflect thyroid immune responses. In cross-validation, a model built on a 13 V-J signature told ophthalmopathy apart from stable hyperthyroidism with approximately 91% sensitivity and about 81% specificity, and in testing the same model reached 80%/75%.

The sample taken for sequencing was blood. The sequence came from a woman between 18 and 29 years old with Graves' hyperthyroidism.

CDR3 reads: CTSSRGQGGHQPQHF. DNA sequence: TGTACCAGCAGCCGGGGACAGGGGGGTCATCAGCCCCAGCATTTT. Rearrangement joined TRBV3-1 to TRBJ1-5; TRBD1 matches 11 bases in the middle. The germline V gene encodes CDR1 LGHDT and CDR2 YNNKEL (reference sequence). The cysteine opens and the phenylalanine closes a CDR3 of 15 amino acids. Only the CDR3 region is kept as DNA, spanning 45 bases read in frame from base 1.